This TCR beta chain is from a study of T cell responses to AZD1222 COVID-19 vaccine. Whole-study results and caveats: Only five or six individuals given AZD1222 were seropositive at baseline.

The repertoire was sequenced with immunoSEQ multiplex PCR; TCRdb's copy has only in-frame clones and lacks some. The data hold just under 150,000 clones, with roughly 86% observed a single time. Concerning this clone: The target antigen is unknown.

This CDR3 contains 17 residues. Germline loops: CDR1 MGHDK, CDR2 SYGVNS. After removal of 1 base from V and 3 bases from J, the junction contained 7 bases not matched to a gene. The starting material was peripheral blood, obtained 28 days after the second AZD1222 dose. The clonotype originates from an adult who received the AZD1222 COVID-19 vaccine. The chain combines TRBV25-1 with TRBJ1-4; 8 bases are a match to TRBD1. The CDR3 DNA follows: TGTGCCAGCAGTGAATCCCCGGACAGGGTGGCTAATGAAAAACTGTTTTTT. Protein sequence: CASSESPDRVANEKLFF. Supplemented by reference TRBV25-1 and TRBJ1-4, the full variable domain reads EADIYQTPRYLVIGTGKKITLECSQTMGHDKMYWYQQDPGMELHLIHYSYGVNSTEKGDLSSESTVSRIRTEHFPLTLESARPSHTSQYLCASSESPDRVANEKLFFGSGTQLSVL.